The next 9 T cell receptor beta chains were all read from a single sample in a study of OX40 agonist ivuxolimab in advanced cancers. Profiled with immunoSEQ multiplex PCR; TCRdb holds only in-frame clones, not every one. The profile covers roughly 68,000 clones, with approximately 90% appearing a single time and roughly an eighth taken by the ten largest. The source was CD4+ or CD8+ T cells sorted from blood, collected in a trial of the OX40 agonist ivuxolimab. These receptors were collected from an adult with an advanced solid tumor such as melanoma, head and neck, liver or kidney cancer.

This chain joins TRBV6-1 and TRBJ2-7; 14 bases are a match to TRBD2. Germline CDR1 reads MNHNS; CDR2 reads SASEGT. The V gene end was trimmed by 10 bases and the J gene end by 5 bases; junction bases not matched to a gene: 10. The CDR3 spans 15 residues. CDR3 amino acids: CAIYPGLAGADEQYF. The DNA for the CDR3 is TGTGCCATCTATCCGGGACTAGCGGGGGCTGACGAGCAGTACTTC.

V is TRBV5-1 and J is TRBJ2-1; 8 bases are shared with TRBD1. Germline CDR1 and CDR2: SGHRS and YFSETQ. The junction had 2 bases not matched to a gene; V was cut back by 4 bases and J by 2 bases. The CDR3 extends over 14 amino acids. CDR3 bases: TGCGCCAGCAGCCAGGGGGCTGCCTACAATGAGCAGTTCTTC. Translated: CASSQGAAYNEQFF.

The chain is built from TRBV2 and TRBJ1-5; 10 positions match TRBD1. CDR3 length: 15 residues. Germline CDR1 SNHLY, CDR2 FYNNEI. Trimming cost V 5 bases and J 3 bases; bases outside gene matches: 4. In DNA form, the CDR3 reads TGTGCCAGCAGTCGGACAGGGGGGCCCAATCAGCCCCAGCATTTT. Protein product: CASSRTGGPNQPQHF.

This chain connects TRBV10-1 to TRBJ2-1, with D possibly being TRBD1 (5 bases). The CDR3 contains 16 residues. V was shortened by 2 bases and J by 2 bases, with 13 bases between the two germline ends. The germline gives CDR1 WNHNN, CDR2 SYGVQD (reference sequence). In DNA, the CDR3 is TGCGCCAGCAGTGAGATCCAGGGCGGTCCCTACAATGAGCAGTTCTTC. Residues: CASSEIQGGPYNEQFF.

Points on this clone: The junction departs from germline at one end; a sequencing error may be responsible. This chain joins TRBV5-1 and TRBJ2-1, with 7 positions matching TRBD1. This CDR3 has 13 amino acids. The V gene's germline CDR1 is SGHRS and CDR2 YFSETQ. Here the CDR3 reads CASSWTGYSEQFF. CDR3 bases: TGCGCCAGCAGCTGGACAGGATACAGTGAGCAGTTCTTC.

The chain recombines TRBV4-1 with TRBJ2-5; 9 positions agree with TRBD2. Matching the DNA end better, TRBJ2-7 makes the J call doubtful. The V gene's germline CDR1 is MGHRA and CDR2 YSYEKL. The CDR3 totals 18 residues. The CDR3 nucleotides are TGCGCCAGCAGCCAAGATCGTGGAGCGGGAGGCCCCTACTACGAGCAGTACTTC. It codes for CASSQDRGAGGPYYEQYF.

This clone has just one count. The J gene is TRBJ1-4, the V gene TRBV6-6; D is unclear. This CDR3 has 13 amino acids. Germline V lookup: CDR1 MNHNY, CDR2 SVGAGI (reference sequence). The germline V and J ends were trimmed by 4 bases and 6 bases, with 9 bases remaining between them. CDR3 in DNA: TGTGCCAGCAGTTTTTTGGAGGATGAAAAACTGTTTTTT. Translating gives CASSFLEDEKLFF.

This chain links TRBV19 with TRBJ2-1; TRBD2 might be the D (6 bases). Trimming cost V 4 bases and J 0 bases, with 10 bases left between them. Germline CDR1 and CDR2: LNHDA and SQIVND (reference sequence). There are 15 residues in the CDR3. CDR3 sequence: CASSTLAPSYNEQFF. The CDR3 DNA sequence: TGTGCCAGTAGTACACTAGCCCCCTCCTACAATGAGCAGTTCTTC.

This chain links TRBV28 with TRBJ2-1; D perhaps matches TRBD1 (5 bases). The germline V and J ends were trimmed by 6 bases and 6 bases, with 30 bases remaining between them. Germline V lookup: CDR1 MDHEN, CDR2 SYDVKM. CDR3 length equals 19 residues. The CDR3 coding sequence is TGTGCCAGCAGGGCAGGAACAGGTGCCCCGGTTTTCTGGGTCAATGAGCAGTTCTTC. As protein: CASRAGTGAPVFWVNEQFF.